Shown below are 22 T cell receptor beta chains from a single sample sequenced in a study of vaccination and CD4 T cells after COVID-19. These TCRs are of unknown antigen specificity. Scientists ran DNA taken from cultured CD4+ T cells through the Oncomine TCR Beta short-read assay for sequencing. It was cultured CD4+ T cells from which genomic DNA was extracted. TCRdb independently ran MiXCR on the PCR reads; one entry per CDR3 protein. The profile shows thousands of distinct CDR3 sequences, 25% to 40% of them singletons. Documented treatment: approximately nine-day PBMC culture with coronavirus spike peptide pools or control peptides (ViraFEST assay). The unexposed donor provided CD4+ T cells, which were taken before the COVID-19 pandemic (2011-2018). Sequenced: CD4+ T cells from blood, cultured in vitro. The receptors were sampled from a human donor in good health.

The chain joins TRBV6-1 to TRBJ2-3; D may be TRBD1 (5 bases). Looked up from germline, CDR1 is MNHNS and CDR2 is SASEGT. Trimming stripped 6 bases from V and 3 bases from J, with 16 bases between. The CDR3 has 15 residues. This CDR3 reads CASSMDTLETDTQYF. CDR3 sequence (DNA): TGTGCCAGCAGCATGGACACGCTGGAGACAGATACGCAGTATTTT.

This clonotype was observed a few times. The J gene is TRBJ1-5, the V gene TRBV6-5; perhaps TRBD1 as D (5 bases). The CDR3 consists of 15 residues. The ends were cut back, 0 bases at V and 1 base at J, with 7 bases in the middle. Germline CDR1 reads MNHEY; CDR2 reads SVGAGI. The CDR3 sequence is CASSYSRGSNQPQHF. The CDR3 region has the DNA TGTGCCAGCAGTTACTCGAGGGGAAGCAATCAGCCCCAGCATTTT.

This clonotype came up a few times. The V and J genes are TRBV2 and TRBJ1-1, with a possible D match to TRBD1 (5 bases). In germline, CDR1 is SNHLY, CDR2 FYNNEI. V was clipped by 8 bases and J by 7 bases, with 14 bases between them. CDR3 size: 12 residues. In nucleotides, the CDR3 is TGTGCCAGCGGGGCATACAAAGGTGAAGCTTTCTTT. This translates into CASGAYKGEAFF.

The chain uses TRBV5-8 and TRBJ2-5; 7 nucleotides align to TRBD2. Germline values: CDR1 SGHTS, CDR2 YDEGEE. The V and J ends lost 4 bases and 2 bases, in that order; junction bases with no gene match: 8. CDR3 length equals 15 residues. DNA of the CDR3: TGTGCCAGCAGCCTAATCGGGACTACTCAAGAGACCCAGTACTTC. Protein product: CASSLIGTTQETQYF.

In its sample, this clonotype is medium-sized. The V call is TRBV7-2, the J call TRBJ1-2; D is ambiguous. Between the trimmed V and J ends, which lost 1 base and 4 bases, there was a span of 13 bases. CDR1 and CDR2 (germline): SGHTA, FQGNSA. CDR3 length: 15 residues. The CDR3 region has the DNA TGTGCCAGCAGCTTAGGGCTTGACTTCGGCTATGGCTACACCTTC. It is translated as CASSLGLDFGYGYTF.

This clonotype has a single count. This chain uses TRBV20-1 with TRBJ2-7; D gene unclear. V gave up 6 bases and J gave up 4 bases, with 13 bases separating them. This CDR3 has 12 amino acids. Germline V gene data show CDR1 as DFQATT and CDR2 as SNEGSKA (reference sequence). For the CDR3, the DNA is TGCAGTGCCGGGCCCCTAAATTACGAGCAGTACTTC. Its protein is CSAGPLNYEQYF.

Only a few counts were recorded for this clonotype. This sequence joins TRBV20-1 and TRBJ2-5, with 9 bases identical to TRBD2. The CDR3 extends over 15 amino acids. Germline values: CDR1 DFQATT, CDR2 SNEGSKA (reference sequence). The J segment lost 0 bases and the V segment lost 3 bases, leaving 5 bases of the junction unmatched. CDR3 sequence reads: CSARALAGNQETQYF. In nucleotides, the CDR3 is TGCAGTGCTAGGGCTCTAGCGGGAAACCAAGAGACCCAGTACTTC.

The chain is built from TRBV27 and TRBJ1-1; TRBD1 is a possible D gene (6 bases). V lost 5 bases and J 6 bases, leaving 13 bases between the germline ends. In germline, CDR1 is MNHEY, CDR2 SMNVEV (reference sequence). CDR3 length equals 13 residues. The CDR3 region has the DNA TGTGCCAGCAGTCAACAGGGTTTCGCTGAAGCTTTCTTT. It yields the protein CASSQQGFAEAFF.

Only a few counts were recorded for this clonotype. The chain employs TRBV15 and TRBJ2-3, with D perhaps assigned TRBD1 or TRBD2 (6 bases each). Germline assignment: CDR1 LNHNV and CDR2 YYDKDF (reference sequence). Trimming left V 2 bases short and J 9 bases short, with 18 bases between. This CDR3 comprises 15 residues. CDR3 nucleotides: TGTGCCACCAGCAGACGCGGGGTGGACAGCCTAACGCAGTATTTT. Amino acid sequence: CATSRRGVDSLTQYF.

The V gene is TRBV6-2 or TRBV6-3, the J gene TRBJ2-1; D may match TRBD1 or TRBD2 (5 bases each). Germline loops: CDR1 MNHEY, CDR2 SVGEGT. The CDR3 contains 12 residues. The ends were cut back, 6 bases at V and 9 bases at J, with 12 bases in the middle. The CDR3 sequence is CASRDRGTEQFF. CDR3 nucleotide sequence: TGTGCCAGCAGGGACCGGGGCACTGAGCAGTTCTTC.

This clonotype was found a few times. The V call is TRBV20-1, the J call TRBJ2-6; D not certain. The germline V gene has CDR1 DFQATT and CDR2 SNEGSKA (reference sequence). CDR3 length equals 15 residues. V lost 2 bases and J 0 bases, leaving 8 bases between the germline ends. This chain's CDR3 is CSARIGYSGANVLTF. DNA for the CDR3: TGCAGTGCTAGAATAGGGTACTCTGGGGCCAACGTCCTGACTTTC.

This clonotype occurred once. An end of the junction differs from the germline gene, which may be a read error. The V and J genes are TRBV6-1 and TRBJ1-5, with a possible D match to TRBD1 (5 bases). Germline lookup yields CDR1 MNHNS and CDR2 SASEGT. The CDR3 consists of 14 residues. CDR3 region: CVSSEGTPYQPQHF. For the CDR3, the DNA is TGTGTCAGCAGTGAAGGGACCCCCTATCAGCCCCAGCATTTT.

The CDR3 loop is CASRGGPPASNTEAFF. CDR3 in DNA: TGTGCCAGCAGAGGCGGACCGCCTGCATCGAACACTGAAGCTTTCTTT. The rearrangement uses TRBV6-2 or TRBV6-3 and TRBJ1-1; D call uncertain. The CDR3 has 16 residues. Deletions cut 6 bases from V and 1 base from J, with 18 bases between. Germline lookup yields CDR1 MNHEY and CDR2 SVGEGT.

This chain connects TRBV24-1 to TRBJ1-2; D not certain. Trimming removed 2 bases from V and 2 bases from J, with 8 bases in between. Germline V lookup: CDR1 KGHDR, CDR2 SFDVKD. The CDR3 is 14 amino acids. The CDR3 DNA reads as TGTGCCACCAGTGATTCTAGAGAGAACTATGGCTACACCTTC. This sequence encodes CATSDSRENYGYTF.

The genes are TRBV27 and TRBJ2-5; D is ambiguous. Deletions cut 6 bases from V and 0 bases from J, with 11 bases between. The CDR3 has 14 amino acids. Germline CDR1 MNHEY, CDR2 SMNVEV (reference sequence). The CDR3 is CASRGNPYQETQYF. The CDR3 region has the DNA TGTGCCAGCAGAGGGAATCCCTACCAAGAGACCCAGTACTTC.

The chain combines TRBV27 with TRBJ1-4; no clear D. Germline-derived CDR1 and CDR2 are MNHEY and SMNVEV (reference sequence). The CDR3 extends over 14 amino acids. Trimming took 0 bases from V and 11 from J, leaving 13 bases between them. The CDR3 DNA reads TGTGCCAGCAGTTTATCGGCGGCGGTCCCGAAACTGTTTTTT. As protein: CASSLSAAVPKLFF. The whole variable domain, filled in from reference TRBV27 and TRBJ1-4, reads EAQVTQNPRYLITVTGKKLTVTCSQNMNHEYMSWYRQDPGLGLRQIYYSMNVEVTDKGDVPEGYKVSRKEKRNFPLILESPSPNQTSLYFCASSLSAAVPKLFFGSGTQLSVL.

The V gene is TRBV6-1, the J gene TRBJ2-7; weak D call: TRBD1 (6 bases). Germline CDR1 reads MNHNS; CDR2 reads SASEGT. Trimming removed 1 base from V and 4 bases from J, with 14 bases in between. CDR3 size: 15 residues. In DNA form, the CDR3 reads TGTGCCAGCAGTGAAGTTGGTGGGGGCTGGTACGAGCAGTACTTC. This translates into CASSEVGGGWYEQYF.

J is TRBJ2-4 and V is TRBV12-3 or TRBV12-4; D unclear. V was cut by 6 bases and J by 0 bases, with 6 bases left in between. The CDR3 loop spans 13 amino acids. The CDR3 region has the DNA TGTGCCAGCAGAAATCTAGCCAAAAACATTCAGTACTTC. Protein product: CASRNLAKNIQYF.

This CDR3 is CASSQDGDSGANVLTF. In nucleotides, the CDR3 is TGTGCCAGCAGCCAAGATGGGGACTCTGGGGCCAACGTCCTGACTTTC. This rearrangement joins TRBV4-2 to TRBJ2-6; D ambiguous. CDR3 length: 16 residues. Germline CDR1 is LGHNA and CDR2 is YNFKEQ. The V end lost 0 bases, the J end lost 0 bases, and 6 bases lay between the germline ends.

This clonotype has a handful of counts. The rearrangement joins TRBV11-1 to TRBJ2-7, with 11 nucleotides matching TRBD2. Per germline, CDR1 SGHAT and CDR2 FQDESV (reference sequence). V gave up 3 bases and J gave up 3 bases; unmatched junction bases: 4. The CDR3 is 15 amino acids. As DNA, the CDR3 is TGTGCCAGCAGCTTTTCGACTAGCGGGAACTACGAGCAGTACTTC. This translates into CASSFSTSGNYEQYF.

The V and J genes are TRBV19 and TRBJ2-7; 11 bases map to TRBD1. CDR3 length: 15 amino acids. Germline V CDR1 and CDR2: LNHDA, SQIVND (reference sequence). The ends lost 3 bases at V and 5 bases at J; junction bases unmatched: 6. The CDR3 sequence is CASSITGTGGNEQYF. Written as DNA, the CDR3 is TGTGCCAGTAGTATCACCGGGACAGGGGGTAACGAGCAGTACTTC.

V gene TRBV29-1 combines with J gene TRBJ2-1, with 8 bases lining up with TRBD2. The CDR3 length is 13 residues. Germline-derived CDR1 and CDR2 are SQVTM and ANQGSEA. With 4 bases clipped from V and 9 bases from J, the junction kept 8 bases outside the gene matches. CDR3 loop: CSVVQREYSEQFF. CDR3 DNA: TGCAGCGTTGTTCAGCGGGAGTATAGTGAGCAGTTCTTC.